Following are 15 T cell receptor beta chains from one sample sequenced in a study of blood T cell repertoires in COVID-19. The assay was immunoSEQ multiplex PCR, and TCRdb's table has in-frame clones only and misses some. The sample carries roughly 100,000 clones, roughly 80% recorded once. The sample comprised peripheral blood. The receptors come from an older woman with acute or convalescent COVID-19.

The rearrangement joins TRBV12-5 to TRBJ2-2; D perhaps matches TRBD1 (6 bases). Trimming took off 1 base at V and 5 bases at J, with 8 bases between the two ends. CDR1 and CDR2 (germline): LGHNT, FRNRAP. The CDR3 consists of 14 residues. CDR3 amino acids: CASGLGQGTGELFF. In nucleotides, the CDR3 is TGTGCTAGTGGTTTGGGGCAGGGGACCGGGGAGCTGTTTTTT.

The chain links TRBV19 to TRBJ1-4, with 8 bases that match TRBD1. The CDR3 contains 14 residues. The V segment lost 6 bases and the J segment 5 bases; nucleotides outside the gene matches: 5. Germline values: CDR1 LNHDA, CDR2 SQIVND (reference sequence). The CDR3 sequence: CASSTRTGNEKLFF. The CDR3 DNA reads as TGTGCCAGTAGCACTAGGACAGGGAATGAAAAACTGTTTTTT.

The CDR3: CASSLELGTLGNTIYF. The CDR3 bases are TGTGCCAGCAGCTTAGAACTTGGGACACTCGGAAACACCATATATTTT. The chain couples TRBV7-9 to TRBJ1-3, with D tentatively TRBD1 (6 bases). Trimming took off 1 base at V and 4 bases at J, with 14 bases between the two ends. CDR3 length: 16 amino acids. The germline gives CDR1 SEHNR, CDR2 FQNEAQ (reference sequence). The full variable domain, in which reference TRBV7-9 and TRBJ1-3 provide the parts outside the CDR3, is DTGVSQNPRHKITKRGQNVTFRCDPISEHNRLYWYRQTLGQGPEFLTYFQNEAQLEKSRLLSDRFSAERPKGSFSTLEIQRTEQGDSAMYLCASSLELGTLGNTIYFGEGSWLTVV.

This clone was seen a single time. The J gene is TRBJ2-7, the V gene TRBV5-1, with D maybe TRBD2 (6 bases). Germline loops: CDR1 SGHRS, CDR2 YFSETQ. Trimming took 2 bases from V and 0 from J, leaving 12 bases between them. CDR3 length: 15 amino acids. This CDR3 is CASSFGASDSYEQYF. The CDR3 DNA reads TGCGCCAGCAGCTTCGGTGCTAGCGACTCCTACGAGCAGTACTTC.

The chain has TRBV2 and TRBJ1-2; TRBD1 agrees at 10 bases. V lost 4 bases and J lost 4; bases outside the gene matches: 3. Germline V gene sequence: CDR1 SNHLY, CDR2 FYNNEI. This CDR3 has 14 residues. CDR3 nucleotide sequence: TGTGCCAGCAGTGCGACAGGGGGCCTCTATGGCTACACCTTC. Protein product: CASSATGGLYGYTF.

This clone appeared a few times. The CDR3 is CASGGTWGTGELFF. Written as DNA, the CDR3 is TGTGCCAGTGGGGGGACCTGGGGTACCGGGGAGCTGTTTTTT. The gene calls are TRBV2 and TRBJ2-2; D might be TRBD2 (6 bases). The CDR3 length is 14 residues. Trimming pared 9 bases from V and 5 bases from J, leaving 16 bases between. Germline CDR1 is SNHLY and CDR2 is FYNNEI.

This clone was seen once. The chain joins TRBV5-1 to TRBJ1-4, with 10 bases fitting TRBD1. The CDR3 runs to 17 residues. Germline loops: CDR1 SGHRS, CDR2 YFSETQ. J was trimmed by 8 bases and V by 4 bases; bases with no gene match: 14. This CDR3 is CASSPIPNPGQGEKLFF. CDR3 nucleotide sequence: TGCGCCAGCAGCCCCATACCCAATCCGGGACAGGGGGAAAAACTGTTTTTT.

CDR3 residues: CASSLGTRDSGNTIYF. The CDR3, as DNA: TGTGCCAGCAGCTTGGGCACGCGGGACTCGGGAAACACCATATATTTT. The V call is TRBV5-5, the J call TRBJ1-3; D possibly corresponds to TRBD1 (5 bases). The germline CDR1 and CDR2 sequences are SGHKS and YYEKEE (reference sequence). The CDR3 is 16 amino acids. Trimming removed 0 bases at V and 4 bases at J, with 14 bases between.

The CDR3 region is CASSLGGNLLYQPQHF. In DNA form, the CDR3 reads TGTGCCAGCAGCTTGGGAGGTAATCTACTATATCAGCCCCAGCATTTT. The rearrangement joins TRBV5-4 to TRBJ1-5, with D unresolved. The CDR3 length is 16 residues. Trimming took off 0 bases at V and 5 bases at J, with 15 bases between the two ends. The germline V gene has CDR1 SGHNT and CDR2 YYREEE (reference sequence).

CDR3 coding DNA: TGCGCCAGCAGCTTTGAAACGGGGGATACGCAGTATTTT. Amino acid sequence: CASSFETGDTQYF. The chain has TRBV5-1 and TRBJ2-3; TRBD2 is a possible D gene (5 bases). Between the trimmed V and J ends, which lost 2 bases and 6 bases, there was a span of 10 bases. This CDR3 is built from 13 residues. Per the germline V gene, CDR1 is SGHRS and CDR2 is YFSETQ.

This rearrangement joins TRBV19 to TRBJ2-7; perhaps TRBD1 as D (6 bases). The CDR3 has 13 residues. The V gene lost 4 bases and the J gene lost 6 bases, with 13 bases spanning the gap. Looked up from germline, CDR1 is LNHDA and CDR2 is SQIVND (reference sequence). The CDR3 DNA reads TGTGCCAGTAGTACCCAGACAGGCGGCGAGCAGTACTTC. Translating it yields CASSTQTGGEQYF. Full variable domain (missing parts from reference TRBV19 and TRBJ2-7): DGGITQSPKYLFRKEGQNVTLSCEQNLNHDAMYWYRQDPGQGLRLIYYSQIVNDFQKGDIAEGYSVSREKKESFPLTVTSAQKNPTAFYLCASSTQTGGEQYFGPGTRLTVT.

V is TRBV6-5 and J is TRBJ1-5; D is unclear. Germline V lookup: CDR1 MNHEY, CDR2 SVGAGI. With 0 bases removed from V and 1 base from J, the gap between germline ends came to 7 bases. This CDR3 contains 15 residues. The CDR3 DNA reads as TGTGCCAGCAGTTACTCGTGGGAGAGCAATCAGCCCCAGCATTTT. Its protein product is CASSYSWESNQPQHF.

The DNA for the CDR3 is TGTGCCAGCAGTTACATGTATGGCTCTGAAGCTTTCTTT. This translates into CASSYMYGSEAFF. J is TRBJ1-1 and V is TRBV6-5; D not resolved. Germline CDR1 and CDR2: MNHEY and SVGAGI. This CDR3 is 13 amino acids long. V was clipped by 2 bases and J by 6 bases, with 10 bases between them.

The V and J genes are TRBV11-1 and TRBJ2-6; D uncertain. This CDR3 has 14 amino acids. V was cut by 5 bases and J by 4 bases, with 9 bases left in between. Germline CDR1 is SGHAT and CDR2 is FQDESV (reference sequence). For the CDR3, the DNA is TGTGCCAGCAGCCTCGAGGCAGGGGCCAACGTCCTGACTTTC. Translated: CASSLEAGANVLTF. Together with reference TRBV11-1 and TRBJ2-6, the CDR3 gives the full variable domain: EAEVAQSPRYKITEKSQAVAFWCDPISGHATLYWYRQILGQGPELLVQFQDESVVDDSQLPKDRFSAERLKGVDSTLKIQPAELGDSAMYLCASSLEAGANVLTFGAGSRLTVL.

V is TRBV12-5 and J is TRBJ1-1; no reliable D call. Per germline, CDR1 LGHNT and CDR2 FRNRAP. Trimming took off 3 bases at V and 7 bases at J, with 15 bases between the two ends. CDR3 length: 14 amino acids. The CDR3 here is CASGLSGLRDEAFF. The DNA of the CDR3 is TGTGCTAGTGGTTTATCAGGCCTCCGGGATGAAGCTTTCTTT.